Below, 27 T cell receptor beta chains from the same sample are listed, as sequenced in a study of T-cell reconstitution after alpha-beta-depleted transplantation in children. Unique molecular identifiers were incorporated during preparation of the TCRbeta library. TCRdb re-called the PCR reads through MiXCR, storing one row per CDR3 protein. The data show hundreds of thousands of distinct CDR3 sequences, roughly 15% seen once. The sample here was PBMCs from the stem cell graft donor, taken from the stem cell graft. Every receptor here comes from a human donor who donated a stem cell graft to a child with acute myeloid leukemia.

The chain joins TRBV28 to TRBJ2-5; the D gene is possibly TRBD2 (6 bases). The germline V gene encodes CDR1 MDHEN and CDR2 SYDVKM. Trimming stripped 6 bases from V and 2 bases from J, with 22 bases between. The CDR3 has 17 amino acids. The DNA of the CDR3 is TGTGCCAGCAGCCCTAATACGGCGGGGCTTCCACAAGAGACCCAGTACTTC. Translation: CASSPNTAGLPQETQYF.

This clonotype was detected many times. The chain couples TRBV15 to TRBJ1-2, with 9 nucleotides matching TRBD1. This CDR3 comprises 15 residues. With V trimmed by 0 bases and J by 5 bases, 4 bases remained unmatched. CDR1 and CDR2 from the germline V gene are LNHNV and YYDKDF (reference sequence). The CDR3: CATSRDLGQGYGYTF. Here the CDR3 DNA reads TGTGCCACCAGCAGAGATCTGGGACAGGGATATGGCTACACCTTC.

This clonotype was picked up many times. V and J are TRBV12-3 or TRBV12-4 and TRBJ2-5, with D possibly TRBD1 on 5 matching bases. The CDR3 has 14 amino acids. With 5 bases removed from V and 2 bases from J, the gap between germline ends came to 12 bases. In DNA, the CDR3 is TGTGCCAGCAGTCCACCAGGGTCACAAGAGACCCAGTACTTC. Encoded protein: CASSPPGSQETQYF.

This clonotype has a handful of counts. The chain recombines TRBV6-1 with TRBJ1-2, with D unresolved. The CDR3 length is 15 residues. V lost 4 bases to trimming and J lost 4 bases, with 16 bases between them. CDR1 is MNHNS and CDR2 is SASEGT in the germline V gene. The CDR3 nucleotides read TGTGCCAGCAGTGCCGGACGGTCAGATTCCTATGGCTACACCTTC. Translated, it gives CASSAGRSDSYGYTF.

This clonotype was seen ten or more times. This rearrangement joins TRBV20-1 to TRBJ1-2; TRBD1 matches 8 bases. V shed 5 bases, J shed 5 bases, and the junction held 10 bases outside the gene matches. Germline V gene sequence: CDR1 DFQATT, CDR2 SNEGSKA (reference sequence). The CDR3 is 14 residues long. The CDR3 DNA sequence: TGCAGTGCTCCATCAGGGGGCGCGGGGTATGGCTACACCTTC. This translates into CSAPSGGAGYGYTF.

At least ten counts were recorded for this clonotype. In nucleotides, the CDR3 is TGTGCCAGCACTTCCCGACAGATGGAGCAGTACGTC. Translated, it gives CASTSRQMEQYV. This rearrangement joins TRBV5-6 to TRBJ2-7; D is possibly TRBD1 (5 bases). V lost 6 bases, J lost 7 bases, and 14 bases lay in between. Looked up from germline, CDR1 is SGHDT and CDR2 is YYEEEE. This CDR3 has 12 amino acids.

About this clonotype itself: The junction differs from germline at one of its ends, possibly a read error. The CDR3 spells CVSSLNNEQFF. The CDR3 DNA reads TGTGTCAGCAGCTTAAACAATGAGCAGTTCTTC. V is TRBV7-8 and J is TRBJ2-1; no definite D call. Looked up from germline, CDR1 is SGHVS and CDR2 is FQNEAQ. The CDR3 length is 11 residues.

The chain employs TRBV7-2 and TRBJ2-7; 8 positions match TRBD2. Per the germline V gene, CDR1 is SGHTA and CDR2 is FQGNSA. The V segment lost 6 bases and the J segment 2 bases; nucleotides outside the gene matches: 6. The CDR3 is made up of 14 amino acids. The CDR3 loop is CASSYGGGPYEQYF. DNA of the CDR3: TGTGCCAGCAGTTACGGCGGGGGGCCCTACGAGCAGTACTTC.

Ten or more counts support this clonotype. The V and J genes are TRBV29-1 and TRBJ2-1, with D perhaps matching TRBD1 or TRBD2 (5 bases each). Trimming shortened V by 7 bases and J by 1 base, and 14 bases separated the two germline ends. CDR1 is SQVTM and CDR2 is ANQGSEA in the germline V gene. The CDR3 contains 14 residues. CDR3 sequence: CSAMTGGSYNEQFF. CDR3 nucleotides: TGCAGCGCCATGACTGGGGGTTCCTACAATGAGCAGTTCTTC.

This clonotype was seen ten or more times. The rearrangement uses TRBV12-3 or TRBV12-4 and TRBJ1-1, with 8 bases identical to TRBD1. Unmatched junction bases numbered 10, after V lost 1 base and J lost 3 bases. The CDR3 runs 17 residues. In DNA, the CDR3 is TGTGCCAGCAGTTTAGAGGCAGGGGGCGCGGGGGACACTGAAGCTTTCTTT. The encoded protein is CASSLEAGGAGDTEAFF.

The V and J genes are TRBV24-1 and TRBJ1-1, with 8 positions matching TRBD1. Germline loops: CDR1 KGHDR, CDR2 SFDVKD. V shed 4 bases, J shed 1 base, and the junction held 4 bases outside the gene matches. The CDR3 loop spans 15 amino acids. The CDR3 region is CATSETGDSNTEAFF. The CDR3 nucleotides are TGTGCCACCAGTGAGACAGGGGACTCGAACACTGAAGCTTTCTTT.

In its sample, this clonotype was seen a few times. The J gene is TRBJ2-7, the V gene TRBV20-1; 7 bases align to TRBD1. This CDR3 is built from 13 residues. Germline V CDR1 and CDR2: DFQATT, SNEGSKA (reference sequence). The V gene end was trimmed by 0 bases and the J gene end by 3 bases; junction bases not matched to a gene: 2. DNA for the CDR3: TGCAGTGCTAGAGATACAGGGGACTACGAGCAGTACGTC. Its protein is CSARDTGDYEQYV.

This clonotype occurred a few times. The CDR3 DNA is TGCAGTGCTAGGTCCGGGACTAGCGCCCGCGGGAAGGAGCAGTTCTTC. Translating it yields CSARSGTSARGKEQFF. The rearrangement uses TRBV20-1 and TRBJ2-1, with 10 nucleotides matching TRBD2. There are 16 residues in the CDR3. Germline CDR1 is DFQATT and CDR2 is SNEGSKA (reference sequence). Losses at the gene ends were 3 bases for V and 10 bases for J; bases not matched to a gene: 15.

This clonotype was detected ten times or more. This chain connects TRBV6-2 or TRBV6-3 to TRBJ2-1; 9 bases align to TRBD2. The CDR3 contains 16 residues. The trim removed 6 bases at V and 9 bases at J, leaving 15 bases unmatched. The V gene's germline CDR1 is MNHEY and CDR2 SVGEGT. CDR3 DNA sequence: TGTGCCAGCAGCCTCGAGGTCGAGCGGGGGGCGATTGAGCAGTTCTTC. The encoded protein is CASSLEVERGAIEQFF.

This clonotype was seen only a few times. V and J are TRBV20-1 and TRBJ1-1; D ambiguous. Trimming removed 6 bases from V and 1 base from J, with 12 bases in between. Germline CDR1 DFQATT, CDR2 SNEGSKA (reference sequence). This CDR3 spans 13 amino acids. The CDR3 protein is CSASVRGNTEAFF. CDR3 bases: TGCAGTGCCTCCGTCCGGGGGAACACTGAAGCTTTCTTT.

This clonotype was counted at least ten times. The chain joins TRBV6-5 to TRBJ2-1, with a weak D call TRBD2 (5 bases). Germline V gene lookup returns CDR1 MNHEY and CDR2 SVGAGI. The V end was cut by 4 bases, the J end by 6 bases, with 10 bases between. The CDR3 has 13 residues. This CDR3 reads CASSLGVVNEQFF. The CDR3 nucleotides read TGTGCCAGCAGTTTGGGAGTTGTCAATGAGCAGTTCTTC.

In this sample, this clonotype turned up many times. This sequence joins TRBV15 and TRBJ1-2, with D unresolved. The V end lost 1 base, the J end lost 4 bases, and 13 bases lay between the germline ends. The CDR3 runs 15 residues. Germline V CDR1 and CDR2: LNHNV, YYDKDF (reference sequence). This chain's CDR3 is CATSRVGSTFYGYTF. CDR3 bases: TGTGCCACCAGCAGAGTTGGCAGTACTTTCTATGGCTACACCTTC.

This clonotype has only a few counts. This chain joins TRBV10-2 and TRBJ2-1, with D possibly matching TRBD2 (6 bases). This CDR3 contains 15 residues. The V and J ends lost 8 bases and 6 bases respectively, with 20 bases between them. Germline CDR1 and CDR2: WSHSY and SAAADI. CDR3 in amino acids: CASADGFRRGNEQFF. The DNA for the CDR3 is TGCGCCAGCGCGGACGGCTTTCGGCGGGGCAATGAGCAGTTCTTC.

This clonotype was observed at least ten times. This chain connects TRBV5-5 to TRBJ2-7; possible D gene TRBD1, 5 bases. The germline V gene has CDR1 SGHKS and CDR2 YYEKEE (reference sequence). Trimming left V 3 bases short and J 1 base short, with 11 bases between. The CDR3 spans 14 residues. The CDR3 spells CASSSDMGSYEQYV. The DNA of the CDR3 is TGTGCCAGCAGCTCGGACATGGGATCCTACGAGCAGTACGTC.

In this sample, this clonotype turned up a few times. This chain uses TRBV18 with TRBJ1-3; the D gene is possibly TRBD1 (6 bases). V dropped 0 bases and J dropped 5 bases, with 11 bases sitting between them. Per germline, CDR1 KGHSH and CDR2 LQKENI. The CDR3 spans 15 residues. Here the CDR3 DNA reads TGTGCCAGCTCACCACCGTCGGGGGCGCGAAACACCATATATTTT. This gives the protein CASSPPSGARNTIYF.

This clonotype was counted a few times. The chain joins TRBV24-1 to TRBJ2-6, with D unclear. V was pared by 4 bases and J by 0 bases, with 6 bases between. Germline CDR1 reads KGHDR; CDR2 reads SFDVKD. This CDR3 contains 15 residues. CDR3: CATSEQRSGANVLTF. The CDR3 coding sequence is TGTGCCACCAGTGAACAGCGCTCTGGGGCCAACGTCCTGACTTTC.

As concerns this clonotype: This may stem from a read error, because a much larger clone lies one nucleotide away. This CDR3 fails to terminate in the conserved phenylalanine or tryptophan, so it likely reflects a read error. CDR3 loop: CAISEGGSGVRNEQFS. CDR3 DNA sequence: TGTGCCATCAGTGAAGGAGGCAGCGGGGTTCGTAATGAGCAGTTCTCC. The chain links TRBV10-3 to TRBJ2-1, with 7 bases matching TRBD2. The CDR3 has 16 residues. Germline V gene lookup returns CDR1 ENHRY and CDR2 SYGVKD. Germline trimming cut 3 bases from V and 7 bases from J; bases unmatched to any gene: 12.

The chain couples TRBV5-1 to TRBJ2-7; D uncertain. The length of the CDR3 is 16 residues. Germline V gene data show CDR1 as SGHRS and CDR2 as YFSETQ. The V and J ends lost 0 bases and 0 bases respectively, with 13 bases between them. The CDR3 DNA reads TGCGCCAGCAGCTTGGTGCCCGACATGAGCTCCTACGAGCAGTACTTC. It yields the protein CASSLVPDMSSYEQYF.

This clonotype has a count of ten or more. The chain couples TRBV15 to TRBJ1-1; 8 bases fit TRBD1. The CDR3 has 17 residues. In germline, CDR1 is LNHNV, CDR2 YYDKDF (reference sequence). V shed 0 bases, J shed 4 bases, and the junction held 10 bases outside the gene matches. The CDR3, as DNA: TGTGCCACCAGCAGAGATGCGAGGAGACAGGGGATCACTGAAGCTTTCTTT. As protein: CATSRDARRQGITEAFF.

This clonotype occurred many times. The chain combines TRBV29-1 with TRBJ2-7, with 7 bases matching TRBD1. Germline trimming cut 7 bases from V and 7 bases from J; bases unmatched to any gene: 7. The CDR3 covers 11 residues. Per the germline V gene, CDR1 is SQVTM and CDR2 is ANQGSEA. The CDR3 coding sequence is TGCAGCGCCCGGGACAGCGGAGAGCAGTACTTC. This encodes CSARDSGEQYF.

The chain couples TRBV7-9 to TRBJ1-4; D is possibly TRBD1 (6 bases). The CDR3 length is 14 residues. The V end lost 4 bases, the J end lost 3 bases, and 9 bases lay between the germline ends. The V gene's germline CDR1 is SEHNR and CDR2 FQNEAQ (reference sequence). CDR3 in amino acids: CASSSRTANEKLFF. The CDR3 nucleotides read TGTGCCAGCAGCTCCCGGACAGCTAATGAAAAACTGTTTTTT.

The chain's CDR3 is CASRGTGRYEQYV. The CDR3 nucleotides are TGTGCCAGCAGGGGGACAGGGAGGTACGAGCAGTACGTC. V gene TRBV28 combines with J gene TRBJ2-7, with TRBD1 matching over 9 bases. The CDR3 extends over 13 amino acids. J was trimmed by 4 bases and V by 6 bases; bases with no gene match: 4. Germline values: CDR1 MDHEN, CDR2 SYDVKM.